This entry features one T cell receptor beta chain sequence. Its target is unknown. The sample originates from a study of CD8 T cells in ankylosing spondylitis. Study conclusions and caveats: Seven to nine highly homologous variants formed a TCR beta motif that appeared characteristic of ankylosing spondylitis blood.

Per the germline V gene, CDR1 is SGHRS and CDR2 is YFSETQ. CDR3 length: 16 amino acids. Trimming at V came to 5 bases and at J to 2 bases, leaving 10 bases not matched to a gene. Each CDR3 protein is one row after TCRdb ran MiXCR on the 5' RACE reads. The data show 200,000 to 250,000 distinct CDR3 sequences, with approximately 20% seen just once and about 44% held by the top ten. V is TRBV5-1 and J is TRBJ2-5; 9 positions match TRBD2. The TCR was taken from a male donor with ankylosing spondylitis. Material: blood, either unsorted or a sorted T cell fraction (not recorded which). Written as DNA, the CDR3 is TGCGCCAGCAGTCCGGATAGCGGGAGCCCTCAAGAGACCCAGTACTTC. Translation: CASSPDSGSPQETQYF.